The 21 T cell receptor beta chains given below trace back to one sample, sequenced in a study of cytomegalovirus exposure and HLA in healthy donors. PCR involved 60 Vbeta and 13 Jbeta primers. The assay was immunoSEQ multiplex PCR, and TCRdb's table has in-frame clones only and misses some. Altogether roughly 200,000 clones are present, around 64% being singletons, with the ten largest covering approximately 2.5%. The sequenced material came from PBMCs. Receptor source: a man aged 35 to 55 in good health and CMV-seropositive.

This clone was seen a handful of times. J is TRBJ2-3 and V is TRBV6-6; 8 nucleotides align to TRBD2. CDR3 length equals 16 residues. Unmatched junction bases numbered 11, after V lost 7 bases and J lost 2 bases. Germline CDR1 and CDR2: MNHNY and SVGAGI (reference sequence). CDR3 coding DNA: TGTGCCAGCACCCAGGGATTAGCGGGGCTCACAGATACGCAGTATTTT. Translation gives CASTQGLAGLTDTQYF.

The J gene is TRBJ1-2, the V gene TRBV19; 7 bases match TRBD1. In germline, CDR1 is LNHDA, CDR2 SQIVND (reference sequence). This CDR3 comprises 13 residues. Germline trimming cut 6 bases from V and 3 bases from J; bases unmatched to any gene: 4. The CDR3 bases are TGTGCCAGTAGCTACGGACAGGACTATGGCTACACCTTC. Residues: CASSYGQDYGYTF.

The V gene is TRBV10-2, the J gene TRBJ2-1; TRBD1 matches at 12 bases. Per germline, CDR1 WSHSY and CDR2 SAAADI. The CDR3 spans 15 residues. The V gene end was trimmed by 4 bases and the J gene end by 8 bases; junction bases not matched to a gene: 6. CDR3 in amino acids: CASSAPGQGAYEQFF. CDR3 coding DNA: TGCGCCAGCAGTGCCCCGGGACAGGGGGCCTATGAGCAGTTCTTC.

The chain couples TRBV30 to TRBJ1-6, with TRBD1 as a possible D gene (5 bases). The germline gives CDR1 GTSNPN, CDR2 SVGIG (reference sequence). This CDR3 is built from 14 residues. V shed 4 bases and J shed 8 bases, with 15 bases lying between them. CDR3 in DNA: TGTGCCTGGACCCTCTGGGGGGAACATTCACCCCTCCACTTT. This translates into CAWTLWGEHSPLHF.

The chain joins TRBV7-2 to TRBJ1-2, with TRBD1 identical over 7 bases. Germline CDR1 and CDR2: SGHTA and FQGNSA. This CDR3 region has 16 residues. Trimming removed 2 bases from V and 7 bases from J; junction bases left unmatched: 13. In DNA, the CDR3 is TGTGCCAGCAGCTTAAGTATTCCAGGGGGAACAGTTGGCTACACCTTC. It codes for CASSLSIPGGTVGYTF.

Here the CDR3 DNA reads TGTGCCAGCAGCTTAGGTAGCGCAGGGGGCGAGTCACCCCTCCACTTT. It translates to CASSLGSAGGESPLHF. The rearrangement links TRBV7-6 to TRBJ1-6, with 8 bases that match TRBD1. With 1 base clipped from V and 10 bases from J, the junction kept 9 bases outside the gene matches. The CDR3 has 16 residues. Germline V gene lookup returns CDR1 SGHVS and CDR2 FNYEAQ.

This clone was observed a few times. The genes are TRBV6-6 and TRBJ2-7; the D gene is possibly TRBD1 (5 bases). The CDR3 loop spans 14 amino acids. Germline V lookup: CDR1 MNHNY, CDR2 SVGAGI (reference sequence). Trimming took off 2 bases at V and 4 bases at J, with 12 bases between the two ends. The CDR3 DNA is TGTGCCAGCAGTTACACAGGACCCCCGTACGAGCAGTACTTC. The encoded protein is CASSYTGPPYEQYF.

The V gene is TRBV7-2, the J gene TRBJ2-5, with TRBD2 matching over 16 bases. CDR3 length equals 17 residues. Per germline, CDR1 SGHTA and CDR2 FQGNSA. After removal of 0 bases from V and 5 bases from J, the junction contained 3 bases not matched to a gene. The CDR3 sequence: CASSLAGLAGGLETQYF. The CDR3 nucleotides read TGTGCCAGCAGCTTAGCGGGACTAGCGGGGGGGCTTGAGACCCAGTACTTC.

The chain recombines TRBV28 with TRBJ1-1; TRBD1 matches 7 bases. Germline V lookup: CDR1 MDHEN, CDR2 SYDVKM. The CDR3 has 14 residues. The J segment lost 9 bases and the V segment lost 4 bases, leaving 11 bases of the junction unmatched. Written as DNA, the CDR3 is TGTGCCAGCAGTTCCAATTACAGGGGAAGTAAAGCTTTCTTT. Translation: CASSSNYRGSKAFF.

This sequence joins TRBV6-5 and TRBJ1-2; 8 bases are shared with TRBD1. The germline V gene encodes CDR1 MNHEY and CDR2 SVGAGI. V lost 7 bases and J lost 6; bases outside the gene matches: 10. The CDR3 contains 14 residues. The CDR3 sequence is CASTPQGDFDGYTF. The CDR3 coding sequence is TGTGCCAGCACCCCACAGGGGGATTTCGATGGCTACACCTTC.

The chain has TRBV19 and TRBJ2-5, with 9 bases identical to TRBD1. The DNA end is more similar to TRBJ2-7, so the J call may be wrong. There are 16 residues in the CDR3. CDR1 is LNHDA, CDR2 SQIVND, per germline (reference sequence). The CDR3 nucleotides are TGTGCCAGTAGTAGGGTCCCGGGACAGGGCCCCTACGAGCAGTACTTC. The encoded protein is CASSRVPGQGPYEQYF.

The chain joins TRBV5-4 to TRBJ2-5; the D gene is possibly TRBD1 (6 bases). The ends were cut back, 1 base at V and 5 bases at J, with 9 bases in the middle. CDR1 SGHNT and CDR2 YYREEE come from the germline V gene (reference sequence). The CDR3 loop spans 13 amino acids. CDR3 amino acids: CASSLLGAETQYF. The CDR3 bases are TGTGCCAGCAGCTTGTTGGGGGCGGAGACCCAGTACTTC.

The chain uses TRBV5-5 and TRBJ2-7; possibly TRBD1 for D (6 bases). The germline V gene has CDR1 SGHKS and CDR2 YYEKEE (reference sequence). The CDR3 has 15 amino acids. V was pared by 1 base and J by 6 bases, with 17 bases between. The DNA for the CDR3 is TGTGCCAGCAGCTTGTCGTGGGCAGGGGACGGCGAGCAGTACTTC. Encoded protein: CASSLSWAGDGEQYF.

This clone came up a few times. CDR3 in amino acids: CAISYTTGGDYEQYF. CDR3 DNA sequence: TGTGCCATCAGTTACACAACGGGAGGGGACTACGAGCAGTACTTC. The chain is built from TRBV10-3 and TRBJ2-7, with 8 bases matching TRBD2. From germline, CDR1 is ENHRY and CDR2 SYGVKD. The length of the CDR3 is 15 residues. With 5 bases clipped from V and 3 bases from J, the junction kept 9 bases outside the gene matches.

The V gene is TRBV6-1, the J gene TRBJ2-7; a possible D gene is TRBD1 (7 bases). V lost 6 bases to trimming and J lost 3 bases, with 15 bases between them. CDR1 and CDR2 from the germline V gene are MNHNS and SASEGT. This CDR3 is 14 amino acids long. The CDR3 sequence is CASRRDSTGYEQYF. In DNA form, the CDR3 reads TGTGCCAGCAGGCGGGACAGCACAGGCTACGAGCAGTACTTC.

The sample holds a few counts of this clone. The chain combines TRBV2 with TRBJ2-1; 11 bases match TRBD2. CDR1 is SNHLY and CDR2 is FYNNEI in the germline V gene. This CDR3 is 17 amino acids long. After removal of 3 bases from V and 0 bases from J, the junction contained 4 bases not matched to a gene. As DNA, the CDR3 is TGTGCCAGCAGTGATGTAGCGGGGGGGCCCTCCTACAATGAGCAGTTCTTC. Its protein product is CASSDVAGGPSYNEQFF. The full variable domain, in which reference TRBV2 and TRBJ2-1 provide the parts outside the CDR3, is EPEVTQTPSHQVTQMGQEVILRCVPISNHLYFYWYRQILGQKVEFLVSFYNNEISEKSEIFDDQFSVERPDGSNFTLKIRSTKLEDSAMYFCASSDVAGGPSYNEQFFGPGTRLTVL.

The chain couples TRBV15 to TRBJ1-2, with D unresolved. There are 13 residues in the CDR3. Germline V gene data show CDR1 as LNHNV and CDR2 as YYDKDF (reference sequence). Trimming shortened V by 1 base and J by 8 bases, and 11 bases separated the two germline ends. The CDR3 spells CATSRGLQSGYTF. The CDR3, as DNA: TGTGCCACCAGCAGAGGTTTACAGAGCGGCTACACCTTC. The whole variable domain, remainder taken from reference TRBV15 and TRBJ1-2, is DAMVIQNPRYQVTQFGKPVTLSCSQTLNHNVMYWYQQKSSQAPKLLFHYYDKDFNNEADTPDNFQSRRPNTSFCFLDIRSPGLGDTAMYLCATSRGLQSGYTFGSGTRLTVV.

V gene TRBV4-2 combines with J gene TRBJ2-5; the match to TRBD2 covers 10 bases. The J call may be faulty, since TRBJ2-7 better matches the DNA end. CDR1 LGHNA and CDR2 YNFKEQ come from the germline V gene. This CDR3 contains 15 residues. CDR3 DNA sequence: TGTGCCAGCAGCCAAGGGACTAGCGGCGATTACGAGCAGTACTTC. Translating gives CASSQGTSGDYEQYF.

The rearrangement links TRBV7-9 to TRBJ1-1; D is undetermined. This CDR3 contains 14 residues. CDR1 is SEHNR, CDR2 FQNEAQ, per germline (reference sequence). V lost 1 base to trimming and J lost 4 bases, with 10 bases between them. In DNA form, the CDR3 reads TGTGCCAGCAGCTTAGGCCCACAGTCCACTGAAGCTTTCTTT. Amino acids: CASSLGPQSTEAFF.

The V gene is TRBV19, the J gene TRBJ2-7, with 9 bases identical to TRBD1. Germline loops: CDR1 LNHDA, CDR2 SQIVND (reference sequence). The CDR3 spans 14 residues. J gave up 3 bases and V 4 bases, and 4 bases lay outside the gene matches. The CDR3 loop is CASSTYRGHYEQYF. Written as DNA, the CDR3 is TGTGCCAGTAGTACGTACAGGGGGCACTACGAGCAGTACTTC.

This clone appeared a few times. DNA for the CDR3: TGTGCCAGCAGTTGGGCTAGCGGCACAGATACGCAGTATTTT. Translation: CASSWASGTDTQYF. V gene TRBV2 combines with J gene TRBJ2-3; TRBD2 might be the D (6 bases). CDR1 is SNHLY and CDR2 is FYNNEI in the germline V gene. The CDR3 runs to 14 residues. V lost 5 bases, J lost 1 base, and 10 bases lay in between.